Following are 17 T cell receptor beta chains from one sample sequenced in a study of vaccination effects on CD4 cells after COVID-19 (dated by TCRdb to between 2022 and 2023). Library preparation employed the immunoSEQ multiplex PCR assay. TCRdb re-hosts the immuneACCESS table, in-frame sequences only. Its copies lack some clones; in the studies checked, an unresolved V gene accounts for under half of them, and the cause for the rest is not known. This sample has tens of thousands of clones in its table, and about 75% of those were observed once. Just under 20% of the sample is held by the ten biggest clonotypes. In the ViraFEST assay, PBMC were stimulated with viral peptide pools, and antigen-specific CD4+ T cell clonotypes were then identified by expansion using TCR sequencing. After roughly 11 days of culture, CD4+ T cells were isolated with the EasySep CD4+ T cell isolation kit. Negative nucleocapsid antibody results before and after vaccination confirmed that the healthy vaccine recipients had no prior SARS-CoV-2 infection.

These TCRs' antigens remain unknown. The sequencing here drew on CD4+ T cells from PBMCs cultured with HCoV-NL63 spike peptides, taken before COVID-19 vaccination. The meaning of the sample's cell subset or site label: HCoV-NL63 spike overlapping peptide pool stimulation. These receptors were collected from a human donor who received a COVID-19 vaccine.

DNA for the CDR3: TGTGCCAGCAGACAAAGCGGGGCCACCTGGACCCAGTACTTC. It codes for CASRQSGATWTQYF. The J gene is TRBJ2-5, the V gene TRBV2; 7 bases align to TRBD2. V lost 6 bases, J lost 7 bases, and 11 bases stayed unmatched. Germline V lookup: CDR1 SNHLY, CDR2 FYNNEI. The CDR3 has 14 residues.

The chain is built from TRBV6-1 and TRBJ1-6; D gene unclear. The CDR3 sequence is 12 residues long. Trimming took 2 bases from V and 11 from J, leaving 7 bases between them. Per the germline V gene, CDR1 is MNHNS and CDR2 is SASEGT. CDR3 sequence: CASSELWAPLHF. CDR3 DNA sequence: TGTGCCAGCAGTGAATTATGGGCACCCCTCCACTTT.

The table lists this clone with a count of one. V and J are TRBV19 and TRBJ1-2; 7 bases match TRBD1. There are 14 residues in the CDR3. CDR1 is LNHDA and CDR2 is SQIVND in the germline V gene (reference sequence). V shed 5 bases, J shed 8 bases, and the junction held 11 bases outside the gene matches. The chain's CDR3 is CASSSNDRAWGYTF. Written as DNA, the CDR3 is TGTGCCAGTAGTTCGAACGACAGGGCCTGGGGCTACACCTTC.

The rearrangement joins TRBV18 to TRBJ1-1, with a weak D call TRBD1 (6 bases). The CDR3 has 14 residues. Germline values: CDR1 KGHSH, CDR2 LQKENI. Trimming stripped 4 bases from V and 1 base from J, with 10 bases between. The CDR3 DNA sequence: TGTGCCAGCTCACTTTCGACAGGGAACACTGAAGCTTTCTTT. Its translation is CASSLSTGNTEAFF. Complete variable domain (other parts from reference TRBV18 and TRBJ1-1): NAGVMQNPRHLVRRRGQEARLRCSPMKGHSHVYWYRQLPEEGLKFMVYLQKENIIDESGMPKERFSAEFPKEGPSILRIQQVVRGDSAAYFCASSLSTGNTEAFFGQGTRLTVV.

The chain has TRBV2 and TRBJ1-6; 7 nucleotides agree with TRBD1. The CDR3 is 15 residues long. After removal of 5 bases from V and 7 bases from J, the junction contained 8 bases not matched to a gene. Per germline, CDR1 SNHLY and CDR2 FYNNEI. In nucleotides, the CDR3 is TGTGCCAGCAGTCCGCAGGGGGGAATCAATTCACCCCTCCACTTT. It codes for CASSPQGGINSPLHF.

As DNA, the CDR3 is TGTGCCAGCTCACCACCGATCGGGTCTGGAAACACCATATATTTT. Protein product: CASSPPIGSGNTIYF. The chain joins TRBV18 to TRBJ1-3; D not resolved. This CDR3 has 15 residues. Trimming removed 0 bases from V and 1 base from J, with 7 bases in between. Germline CDR1 KGHSH, CDR2 LQKENI. Drawing the rest from reference TRBV18 and TRBJ1-3, the complete variable domain is NAGVMQNPRHLVRRRGQEARLRCSPMKGHSHVYWYRQLPEEGLKFMVYLQKENIIDESGMPKERFSAEFPKEGPSILRIQQVVRGDSAAYFCASSPPIGSGNTIYFGEGSWLTVV.

This chain connects TRBV9 to TRBJ2-7; D uncertain. Trimming shortened V by 2 bases and J by 2 bases, and 14 bases separated the two germline ends. CDR1 is SGDLS and CDR2 is YYNGEE in the germline V gene. This CDR3 is 15 amino acids long. CDR3 coding DNA: TGTGCCAGCAGCGTGGCCCCTGATCTGACCTACGAGCAGTACTTC. Encoded protein: CASSVAPDLTYEQYF.

This chain links TRBV18 with TRBJ1-3; a weak D match, TRBD1 (5 bases). The CDR3 has 14 amino acids. Per germline, CDR1 KGHSH and CDR2 LQKENI. The V and J ends lost 4 bases and 3 bases respectively, with 10 bases between them. For the CDR3, the DNA is TGTGCCAGCTCACTACCGGGGGTTGGAAACACCATATATTTT. This sequence encodes CASSLPGVGNTIYF.

This chain connects TRBV6-5 to TRBJ2-3; TRBD2 agrees at 9 bases. The CDR3 is made up of 15 amino acids. Germline CDR1 is MNHEY and CDR2 is SVGAGI. The J segment lost 8 bases and the V segment lost 2 bases, leaving 8 bases of the junction unmatched. In nucleotides, the CDR3 is TGTGCCAGCAGTTACGGGGCGGGAGGGCCGGTTACGCAGTATTTT. This gives the protein CASSYGAGGPVTQYF.

The rearrangement links TRBV7-2 to TRBJ2-2; no firm D call. This CDR3 is 16 amino acids long. Trimming stripped 6 bases from V and 2 bases from J, with 16 bases between. Germline assignment: CDR1 SGHTA and CDR2 FQGNSA. The CDR3 sequence: CASRPSGGVNTGELFF. DNA for the CDR3: TGTGCCAGCAGACCCAGTGGCGGTGTCAACACCGGGGAGCTGTTTTTT. The full variable domain, its missing parts supplied by reference TRBV7-2 and TRBJ2-2, is GAGVSQSPSNKVTEKGKDVELRCDPISGHTALYWYRQSLGQGLEFLIYFQGNSAPDKSGLPSDRFSAERTGGSVSTLTIQRTQQEDSAVYLCASRPSGGVNTGELFFGEGSRLTVL.

The rearrangement joins TRBV13 to TRBJ2-3; D tentatively reads TRBD1 or TRBD2 (5 bases each). The CDR3 is 16 amino acids. Germline V CDR1 and CDR2: PRHDT, FYEKMQ (reference sequence). Trimming took off 0 bases at V and 3 bases at J, with 13 bases between the two ends. CDR3 in amino acids: CASSLGWLEGTDTQYF. The CDR3, as DNA: TGTGCCAGCAGCTTAGGTTGGCTAGAGGGGACAGATACGCAGTATTTT.

This clone was seen a handful of times. The rearrangement uses TRBV7-9 and TRBJ2-1; 10 nucleotides line up with TRBD2. The germline gives CDR1 SEHNR, CDR2 FQNEAQ (reference sequence). V gave up 0 bases and J gave up 9 bases; unmatched junction bases: 5. This CDR3 region has 15 residues. The CDR3 loop reads CASSLALAGVVEQFF. CDR3 nucleotide sequence: TGTGCCAGCAGCTTAGCCCTAGCGGGGGTAGTTGAGCAGTTCTTC.

This chain uses TRBV19 with TRBJ2-2; TRBD1 is a possible D gene (6 bases). V was clipped by 4 bases and J by 2 bases, with 17 bases between them. The CDR3 totals 17 residues. Looked up from germline, CDR1 is LNHDA and CDR2 is SQIVND (reference sequence). The CDR3 is CASSRKPGASNTGELFF. The CDR3 nucleotides read TGTGCCAGTAGTAGGAAGCCAGGGGCTAGTAACACCGGGGAGCTGTTTTTT.

The rearrangement uses TRBV6-5 and TRBJ1-2, with D perhaps matching TRBD1 (6 bases). Germline CDR1 is MNHEY and CDR2 is SVGAGI. The V end lost 5 bases, the J end lost 8 bases, and 15 bases lay between the germline ends. This CDR3 comprises 13 residues. The CDR3 sequence: CASSPRQDRGYTF. CDR3 in DNA: TGTGCCAGCAGTCCTCGTCAAGACAGGGGCTACACCTTC.

The chain joins TRBV7-9 to TRBJ1-5; D unclear. Looked up from germline, CDR1 is SEHNR and CDR2 is FQNEAQ (reference sequence). The CDR3 runs 14 residues. Trimming cost V 1 base and J 6 bases, with 10 bases left between them. This CDR3 reads CASSLEGGSQPQHF. CDR3 DNA sequence: TGTGCCAGCAGCTTAGAAGGTGGGAGTCAGCCCCAGCATTTT. The variable domain in full, with the rest retrieved from reference TRBV7-9 and TRBJ1-5, is DTGVSQNPRHKITKRGQNVTFRCDPISEHNRLYWYRQTLGQGPEFLTYFQNEAQLEKSRLLSDRFSAERPKGSFSTLEIQRTEQGDSAMYLCASSLEGGSQPQHFGDGTRLSIL.

This clone came up once. The chain links TRBV7-6 to TRBJ1-4; the D gene is possibly TRBD1 (5 bases). Germline V gene sequence: CDR1 SGHVS, CDR2 FNYEAQ. Trimming removed 2 bases at V and 8 bases at J, with 21 bases between. The CDR3 has 17 amino acids. CDR3 protein: CASSLRSSGAVPEKLFF. CDR3 in DNA: TGTGCCAGCAGCTTACGTTCCTCCGGGGCCGTCCCGGAAAAACTGTTTTTT. Drawing the rest from reference TRBV7-6 and TRBJ1-4, the complete variable domain is GAGVSQSPRYKVTKRGQDVALRCDPISGHVSLYWYRQALGQGPEFLTYFNYEAQQDKSGLPNDRFSAERPEGSISTLTIQRTEQRDSAMYRCASSLRSSGAVPEKLFFGSGTQLSVL.

The rearrangement joins TRBV11-2 to TRBJ2-6, with no clear D. Germline CDR1 and CDR2: SGHAT and FQNNGV. V gave up 4 bases and J gave up 0 bases, with 10 bases separating them. The CDR3 extends over 16 amino acids. The DNA of the CDR3 is TGTGCCAGCAGCTCCTGGGCCAGCTCTGGGGCCAACGTCCTGACTTTC. The encoded protein is CASSSWASSGANVLTF.